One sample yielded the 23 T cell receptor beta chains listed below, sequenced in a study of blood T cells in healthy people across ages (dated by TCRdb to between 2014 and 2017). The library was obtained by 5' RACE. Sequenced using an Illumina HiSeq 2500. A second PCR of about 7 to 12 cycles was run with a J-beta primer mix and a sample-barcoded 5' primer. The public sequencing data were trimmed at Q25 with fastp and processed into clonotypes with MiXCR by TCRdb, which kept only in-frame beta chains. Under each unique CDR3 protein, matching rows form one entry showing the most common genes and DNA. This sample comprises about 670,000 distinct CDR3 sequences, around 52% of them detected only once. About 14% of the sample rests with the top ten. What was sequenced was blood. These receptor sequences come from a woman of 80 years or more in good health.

The CDR3 sequence is CAGNPAGGISVTQYF. DNA for the CDR3: TGTGCCGGCAACCCAGCGGGGGGGATTTCTGTTACGCAGTATTTT. V and J are TRBV6-2 or TRBV6-3 and TRBJ2-3; 10 nucleotides line up with TRBD2. Germline V CDR1 and CDR2: MNHEY, SVGEGT. J gave up 8 bases and V 11 bases, and 16 bases lay outside the gene matches. The CDR3 length is 15 residues.

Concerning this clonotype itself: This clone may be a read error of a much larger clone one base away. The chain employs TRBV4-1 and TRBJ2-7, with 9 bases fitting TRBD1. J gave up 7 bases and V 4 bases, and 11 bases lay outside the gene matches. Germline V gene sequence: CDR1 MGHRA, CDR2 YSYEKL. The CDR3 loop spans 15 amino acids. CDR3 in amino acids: CASSRDRASDNEQYF. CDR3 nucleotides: TGCGCCAGCAGCCGGGACAGGGCATCTGACAATGAGCAGTACTTC.

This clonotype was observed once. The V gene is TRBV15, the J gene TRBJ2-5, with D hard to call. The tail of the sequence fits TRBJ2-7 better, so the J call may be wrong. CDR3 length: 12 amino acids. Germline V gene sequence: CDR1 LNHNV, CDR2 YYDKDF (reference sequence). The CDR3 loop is CATSRADHEQYF. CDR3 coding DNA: TGTGCCACCAGCAGAGCAGACCACGAGCAGTACTTC.

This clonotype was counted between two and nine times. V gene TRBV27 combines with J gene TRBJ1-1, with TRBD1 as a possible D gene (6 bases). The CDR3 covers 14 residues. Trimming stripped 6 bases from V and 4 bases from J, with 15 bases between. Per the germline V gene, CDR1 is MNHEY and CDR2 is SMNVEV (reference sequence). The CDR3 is CASSPHLTGTEAFF. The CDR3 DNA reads TGTGCCAGCAGCCCCCATTTGACAGGCACTGAAGCTTTCTTT.

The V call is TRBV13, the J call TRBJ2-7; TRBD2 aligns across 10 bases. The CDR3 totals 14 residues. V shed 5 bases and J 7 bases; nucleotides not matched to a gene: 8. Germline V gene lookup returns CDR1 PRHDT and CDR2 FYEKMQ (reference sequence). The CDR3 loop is CASSPSGRKNEQYF. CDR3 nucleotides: TGTGCCAGCAGCCCTAGCGGGAGAAAGAATGAGCAGTACTTC.

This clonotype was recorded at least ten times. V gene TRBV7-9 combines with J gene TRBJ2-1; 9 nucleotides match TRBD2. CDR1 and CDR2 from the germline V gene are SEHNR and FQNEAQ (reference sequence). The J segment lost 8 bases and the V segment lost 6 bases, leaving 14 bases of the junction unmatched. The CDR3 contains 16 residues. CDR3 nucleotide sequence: TGTGCCAGCAGATTCGTCAATCTAGCGGGAAGGGATGAGCAGTTCTTC. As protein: CASRFVNLAGRDEQFF.

The CDR3 DNA is TGTGCCACCTCCTCGAAGAACACTGAAGCTTTCTTT. Translation gives CATSSKNTEAFF. The chain joins TRBV25-1 to TRBJ1-1, with no clear D. V dropped 10 bases and J dropped 1 base, with 10 bases sitting between them. The CDR3 is made up of 12 amino acids. Germline-derived CDR1 and CDR2 are MGHDK and SYGVNS.

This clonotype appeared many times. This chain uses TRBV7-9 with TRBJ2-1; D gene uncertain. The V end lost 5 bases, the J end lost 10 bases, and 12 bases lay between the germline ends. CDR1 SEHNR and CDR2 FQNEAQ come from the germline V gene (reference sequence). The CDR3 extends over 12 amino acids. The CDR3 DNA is TGTGCCAGCAGCCCGTTGACACGGGAGCAGTTCTTC. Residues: CASSPLTREQFF. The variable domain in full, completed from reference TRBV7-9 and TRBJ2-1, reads DTGVSQNPRHKITKRGQNVTFRCDPISEHNRLYWYRQTLGQGPEFLTYFQNEAQLEKSRLLSDRFSAERPKGSFSTLEIQRTEQGDSAMYLCASSPLTREQFFGPGTRLTVL.

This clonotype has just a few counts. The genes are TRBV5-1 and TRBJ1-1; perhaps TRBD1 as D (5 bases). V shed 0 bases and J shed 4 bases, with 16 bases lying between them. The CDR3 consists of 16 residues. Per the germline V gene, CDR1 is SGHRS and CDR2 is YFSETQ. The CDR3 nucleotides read TGCGCCAGCAGCTTGGCCCGGGGGGGAAGTGGCACTGAAGCTTTCTTT. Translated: CASSLARGGSGTEAFF.

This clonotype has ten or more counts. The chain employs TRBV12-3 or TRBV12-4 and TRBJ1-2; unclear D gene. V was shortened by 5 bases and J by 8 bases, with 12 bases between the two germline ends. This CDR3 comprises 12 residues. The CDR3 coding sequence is TGTGCCAGCAGTCCAAGGATGAGCGGCTACACCTTC. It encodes CASSPRMSGYTF.

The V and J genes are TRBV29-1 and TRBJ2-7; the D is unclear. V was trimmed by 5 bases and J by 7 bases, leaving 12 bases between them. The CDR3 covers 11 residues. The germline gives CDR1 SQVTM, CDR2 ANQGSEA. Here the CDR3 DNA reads TGCAGCGTTAGTGTATACAATGAGCAGTACTTC. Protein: CSVSVYNEQYF.

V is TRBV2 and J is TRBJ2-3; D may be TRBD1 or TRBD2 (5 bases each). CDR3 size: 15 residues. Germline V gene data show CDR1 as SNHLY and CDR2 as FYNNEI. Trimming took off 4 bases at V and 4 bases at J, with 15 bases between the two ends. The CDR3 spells CASSARTRGADTQYF. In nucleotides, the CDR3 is TGTGCCAGCAGTGCTAGAACGAGAGGGGCAGATACGCAGTATTTT.

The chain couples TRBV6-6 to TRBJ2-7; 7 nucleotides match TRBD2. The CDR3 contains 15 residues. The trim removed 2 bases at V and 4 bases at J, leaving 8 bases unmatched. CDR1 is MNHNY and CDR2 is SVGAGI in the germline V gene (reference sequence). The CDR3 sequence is CASSYVLGEGYEQYF. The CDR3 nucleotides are TGTGCCAGCAGTTACGTCTTGGGGGAGGGGTACGAGCAGTACTTC.

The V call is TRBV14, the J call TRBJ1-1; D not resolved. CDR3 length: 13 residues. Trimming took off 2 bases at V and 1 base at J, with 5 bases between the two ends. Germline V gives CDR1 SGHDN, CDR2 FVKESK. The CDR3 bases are TGTGCCAGCAGCCAATACGGGAACACTGAAGCTTTCTTT. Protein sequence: CASSQYGNTEAFF.

CDR3 nucleotide sequence: TGTGCCAGCAGCGTAGATCAGGGGTTCCAAGAGACCCAGTACTTC. It translates to CASSVDQGFQETQYF. The gene calls are TRBV9 and TRBJ2-5, with D perhaps matching TRBD1 (6 bases). The V end was cut by 0 bases, the J end by 1 base, with 10 bases between. Looked up from germline, CDR1 is SGDLS and CDR2 is YYNGEE. The CDR3 is made up of 15 amino acids.

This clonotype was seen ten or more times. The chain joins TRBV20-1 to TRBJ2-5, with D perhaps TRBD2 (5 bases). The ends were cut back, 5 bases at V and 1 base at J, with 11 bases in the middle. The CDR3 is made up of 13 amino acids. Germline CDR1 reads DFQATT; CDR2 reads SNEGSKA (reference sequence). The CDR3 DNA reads TGCAGTGCTCTCCCTAGCCCCCAAGAGACCCAGTACTTC. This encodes CSALPSPQETQYF.

CDR3 in DNA: TGTGCCAGCAGCCAAGACGGGAGGACGAATGAGCAGTTCTTC. This sequence encodes CASSQDGRTNEQFF. This chain uses TRBV3-1 with TRBJ2-1; 7 positions agree with TRBD2. The germline gives CDR1 LGHDT, CDR2 YNNKEL (reference sequence). The CDR3 length is 14 residues. V was clipped by 0 bases and J by 7 bases; unmatched bases: 3.

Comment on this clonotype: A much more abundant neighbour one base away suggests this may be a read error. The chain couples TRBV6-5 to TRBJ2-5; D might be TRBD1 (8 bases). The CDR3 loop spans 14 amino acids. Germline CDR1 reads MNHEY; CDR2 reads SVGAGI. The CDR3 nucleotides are TGTGCCAGCAGTGACTCACAGGGGGGGAATGAGCAGTACTTC. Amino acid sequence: CASSDSQGGNEQYF.

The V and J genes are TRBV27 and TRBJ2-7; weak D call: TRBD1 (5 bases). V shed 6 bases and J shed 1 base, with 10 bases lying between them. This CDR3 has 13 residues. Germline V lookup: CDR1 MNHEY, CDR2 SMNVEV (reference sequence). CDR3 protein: CASRPSGSYEQYF. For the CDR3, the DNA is TGTGCCAGCAGGCCCTCAGGGTCCTACGAGCAGTACTTC.

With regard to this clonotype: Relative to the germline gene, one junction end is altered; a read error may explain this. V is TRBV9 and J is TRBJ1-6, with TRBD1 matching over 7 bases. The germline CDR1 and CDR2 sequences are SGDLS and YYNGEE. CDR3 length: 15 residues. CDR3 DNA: TGTGCCAGCAACGTAGAGGACAGGAGCAATTCACCCCTCCACTTT. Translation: CASNVEDRSNSPLHF.

In nucleotides, the CDR3 is TGTGCCACCAGCAGAGTCGGGACAGGGGCGAACAATCAGCCCCAGCATTTT. Its translation: CATSRVGTGANNQPQHF. The chain combines TRBV15 with TRBJ1-5, with 10 bases aligning to TRBD1. The CDR3 length is 17 residues. Germline V CDR1 and CDR2: LNHNV, YYDKDF (reference sequence). V shed 1 base, J shed 3 bases, and the junction held 6 bases outside the gene matches.

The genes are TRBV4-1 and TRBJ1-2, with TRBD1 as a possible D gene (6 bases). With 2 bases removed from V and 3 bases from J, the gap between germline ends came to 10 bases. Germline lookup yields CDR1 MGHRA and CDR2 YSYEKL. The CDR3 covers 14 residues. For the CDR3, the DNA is TGCGCCAGCAGCCAACGGGGGCAGCACTATGGCTACACCTTC. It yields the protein CASSQRGQHYGYTF.

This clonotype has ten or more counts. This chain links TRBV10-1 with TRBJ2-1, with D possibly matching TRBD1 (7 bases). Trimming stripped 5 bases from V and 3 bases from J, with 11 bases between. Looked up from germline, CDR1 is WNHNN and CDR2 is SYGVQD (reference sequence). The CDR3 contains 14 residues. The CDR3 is CASSLQGGYNEQFF. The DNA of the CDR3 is TGCGCCAGCAGTTTGCAGGGGGGCTACAATGAGCAGTTCTTC.